These T cell receptor beta chains were read from a single sample in a study of cytomegalovirus exposure and HLA in healthy donors. Sequenced by immunoSEQ multiplex PCR; TCRdb stores in-frame clones only, minus some. This table holds tens of thousands of clones, around 72% found once. The specimen sequenced was PBMCs. These receptors all stem from a woman aged 45-59 years in good health and CMV-seropositive. The CDR3 runs from the conserved cysteine through the conserved F or W. D genes are given only for firm matches. Size values are once, few and many counts, or a class for expanded clones, and some rows have none.

j_gene: TRBJ1-2; abundance: NA; v_gene: TRBV7-6; d_gene: TRBD1; CDR3aa: CASSIGQGPYGYTF; CDR3nt: TGTGCCAGCAGCATAGGACAGGGCCCCTATGGCTACACCTTC
j_gene: TRBJ2-1; abundance: NA; v_gene: TRBV7-9; d_gene: NA; CDR3aa: CASSETGSEQFF; CDR3nt: TGTGCCAGCAGCGAAACAGGGAGTGAGCAGTTCTTC
j_gene: TRBJ2-1; abundance: NA; v_gene: TRBV4-2; d_gene: TRBD2; CDR3aa: CASSVAGVIDEQFF; CDR3nt: TGTGCCAGCAGCGTAGCGGGAGTGATCGATGAGCAGTTCTTC
j_gene: TRBJ1-2; abundance: NA; v_gene: TRBV2; d_gene: NA; CDR3aa: CASRQGLYGYTF; CDR3nt: TGTGCCAGCAGACAGGGCCTCTATGGCTACACCTTC
j_gene: TRBJ1-5; abundance: NA; v_gene: TRBV30; d_gene: NA; CDR3aa: CAWSVAWSDQPQHF; CDR3nt: TGTGCCTGGAGTGTGGCCTGGAGTGATCAGCCCCAGCATTTT
j_gene: TRBJ1-1; abundance: large; v_gene: TRBV4-3; d_gene: NA; CDR3aa: CASSQEAEREAFF; CDR3nt: TGCGCCAGCAGCCAAGAAGCGGAGCGGGAAGCTTTCTTT
j_gene: TRBJ2-7; abundance: few; v_gene: TRBV10-3; d_gene: TRBD1; CDR3aa: CAISSPTGGIYEQYF; CDR3nt: TGTGCCATCAGCTCCCCGACAGGGGGGATCTACGAGCAGTACTTC
j_gene: TRBJ1-1; abundance: many; v_gene: TRBV19; d_gene: NA; CDR3aa: CASSPLWRTEAFF; CDR3nt: TGTGCCAGTAGTCCCCTCTGGAGGACTGAAGCTTTCTTT
j_gene: TRBJ1-5; abundance: NA; v_gene: TRBV6-5; d_gene: NA; CDR3aa: CASSDQGFSQPQHF; CDR3nt: TGTGCCAGCAGCGATCAGGGGTTTAGTCAGCCCCAGCATTTT
j_gene: TRBJ1-1; abundance: NA; v_gene: TRBV29-1; d_gene: NA; CDR3aa: CSVGGDGRNTEAFF; CDR3nt: TGCAGCGTTGGGGGGGACGGGCGAAACACTGAAGCTTTCTTT
j_gene: TRBJ1-1; abundance: NA; v_gene: TRBV18; d_gene: NA; CDR3aa: CASSPTLRTEAFF; CDR3nt: TGTGCCAGCTCACCAACTCTACGCACTGAAGCTTTCTTT
j_gene: TRBJ2-5; abundance: NA; v_gene: TRBV7-2; d_gene: NA; CDR3aa: CASSTTGQSGETQYF; CDR3nt: TGTGCCAGCAGCACCACCGGACAGAGTGGAGAGACCCAGTACTTC
j_gene: TRBJ2-3; abundance: NA; v_gene: TRBV7-2; d_gene: TRBD2; CDR3aa: CASSLGSRLAGGQKDTQYF; CDR3nt: TGTGCCAGCAGCTTGGGTTCGAGACTAGCGGGGGGGCAGAAAGATACGCAGTATTTT
j_gene: TRBJ1-5; abundance: few; v_gene: TRBV6-1; d_gene: NA; CDR3aa: CASSERFNNQPQHF; CDR3nt: TGTGCCAGCAGTGAGAGGTTTAACAATCAGCCCCAGCATTTT
j_gene: TRBJ2-5; abundance: NA; v_gene: TRBV5-1; d_gene: TRBD1; CDR3aa: CASSLGDRGSRETQYF; CDR3nt: TGCGCCAGCAGCTTGGGGGACAGGGGCTCTAGGGAGACCCAGTACTTC
j_gene: TRBJ2-1; abundance: NA; v_gene: TRBV4-3; d_gene: NA; CDR3aa: CASSQEVRKSSYNEQFF; CDR3nt: TGCGCCAGCAGCCAAGAGGTGCGGAAGAGCTCCTACAATGAGCAGTTCTTC
j_gene: TRBJ2-7; abundance: NA; v_gene: TRBV4-3; d_gene: NA; CDR3aa: CASSQGLWYEQYF; CDR3nt: TGCGCCAGCAGCCAAGGCCTGTGGTACGAGCAGTACTTC
j_gene: TRBJ1-2; abundance: NA; v_gene: TRBV6-5; d_gene: TRBD1; CDR3aa: CASSYGTGDYSF; CDR3nt: TGTGCCAGCAGTTACGGGACAGGGGACTACTCCTTC
j_gene: TRBJ2-1; abundance: NA; v_gene: TRBV7-3; d_gene: NA; CDR3aa: CASSLSRVSYNEQFF; CDR3nt: TGTGCCAGCAGCTTATCACGCGTCTCCTACAATGAGCAGTTCTTC
j_gene: TRBJ1-2; abundance: NA; v_gene: TRBV19; d_gene: NA; CDR3aa: CASSSWSNGYTF; CDR3nt: TGTGCCAGTAGTAGTTGGAGCAATGGCTACACCTTC
j_gene: TRBJ1-1; abundance: NA; v_gene: TRBV25-1; d_gene: NA; CDR3aa: CASSESLEAFF; CDR3nt: TGTGCCAGCAGTGAATCTCTCGAAGCTTTCTTT
j_gene: TRBJ2-7; abundance: once; v_gene: TRBV2; d_gene: TRBD2; CDR3aa: CASSELAGPYGEQYF; CDR3nt: TGTGCCAGCAGTGAACTAGCGGGTCCCTATGGGGAGCAGTACTTC
j_gene: TRBJ1-5; abundance: once; v_gene: TRBV11-2; d_gene: NA; CDR3aa: CASSLVLNQPQHF; CDR3nt: TGTGCCAGCAGCTTAGTCCTCAATCAGCCCCAGCATTTT
j_gene: TRBJ2-1; abundance: NA; v_gene: TRBV4-2; d_gene: NA; CDR3aa: CASSQASRGTSSYNEQFF; CDR3nt: TGTGCCAGCAGCCAAGCTTCTAGGGGGACAAGCTCCTACAATGAGCAGTTCTTC
j_gene: TRBJ2-7; abundance: NA; v_gene: TRBV5-6; d_gene: TRBD1; CDR3aa: CASSSLPQDRENEQYF; CDR3nt: TGTGCCAGCAGCTCCCTTCCCCAGGACAGGGAAAACGAGCAGTACTTC
j_gene: TRBJ2-5; abundance: NA; v_gene: TRBV18; d_gene: TRBD2; CDR3aa: CASAARILAGQETQYF; CDR3nt: TGTGCCAGCGCTGCCCGCATACTAGCGGGACAAGAGACCCAGTACTTC
j_gene: TRBJ1-2; abundance: NA; v_gene: TRBV6-5; d_gene: TRBD1; CDR3aa: CASSYSRDRVNGYTF; CDR3nt: TGTGCCAGCAGTTACTCGAGGGACAGGGTAAATGGCTACACCTTC
j_gene: TRBJ2-7; abundance: NA; v_gene: TRBV2; d_gene: TRBD1; CDR3aa: CASDRELDEQYF; CDR3nt: TGTGCCAGCGACAGGGAGTTAGACGAGCAGTACTTC
j_gene: TRBJ2-3; abundance: once; v_gene: TRBV9; d_gene: NA; CDR3aa: CASSMEVLDTQYF; CDR3nt: TGTGCCAGCAGCATGGAGGTTCTAGATACGCAGTATTTT
j_gene: TRBJ2-7; abundance: NA; v_gene: TRBV6-5; d_gene: NA; CDR3aa: CASSYAWRGRDEQYF; CDR3nt: TGTGCCAGCAGTTACGCGTGGAGGGGGCGGGACGAGCAGTACTTC
j_gene: TRBJ2-7; abundance: few; v_gene: TRBV7-2; d_gene: NA; CDR3aa: CASSLLATTEQYF; CDR3nt: TGTGCCAGCAGCTTACTAGCGACGACCGAGCAGTACTTC
j_gene: TRBJ1-1; abundance: NA; v_gene: TRBV6-1; d_gene: NA; CDR3aa: CASTRLLTEAFF; CDR3nt: TGTGCCAGCACGCGTTTGTTGACTGAAGCTTTCTTT
j_gene: TRBJ1-4; abundance: NA; v_gene: TRBV29-1; d_gene: TRBD1; CDR3aa: CSAGTGSSEKLFF; CDR3nt: TGCAGCGCTGGGACAGGGTCGAGTGAAAAACTGTTTTTT
j_gene: TRBJ2-7; abundance: NA; v_gene: TRBV5-6; d_gene: NA; CDR3aa: CASSSSGSFYEQYF; CDR3nt: TGTGCCAGCAGCTCAAGCGGGTCATTCTACGAGCAGTACTTC
j_gene: TRBJ2-3; abundance: few; v_gene: TRBV5-1; d_gene: TRBD1; CDR3aa: CASSWTGDGDTQYF; CDR3nt: TGCGCCAGCAGTTGGACAGGGGACGGGGATACGCAGTATTTT
j_gene: TRBJ2-7; abundance: few; v_gene: TRBV4-3; d_gene: TRBD1; CDR3aa: CASSRGLRSYEQYF; CDR3nt: TGCGCCAGCAGCAGGGGGCTTCGAAGCTACGAGCAGTACTTC
j_gene: TRBJ2-7; abundance: NA; v_gene: TRBV7-9; d_gene: TRBD2; CDR3aa: CASSSWTSGTEQYF; CDR3nt: TGTGCCAGCAGCTCCTGGACTAGCGGGACCGAGCAGTACTTC